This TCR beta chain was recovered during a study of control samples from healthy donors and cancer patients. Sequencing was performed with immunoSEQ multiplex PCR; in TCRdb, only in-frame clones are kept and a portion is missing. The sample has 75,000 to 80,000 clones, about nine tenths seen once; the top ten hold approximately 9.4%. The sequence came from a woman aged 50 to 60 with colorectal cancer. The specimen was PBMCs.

The CDR3 here is CASSQEPGGRDTQYF. The CDR3 DNA is TGCGCCAGCAGCCAAGAACCGGGGGGGCGAGATACGCAGTATTTT. The V call is TRBV4-3, the J call TRBJ2-3; 8 bases are shared with TRBD2. Germline CDR1 LGHNA, CDR2 YSLEER. This CDR3 is 15 amino acids long. V trimming: 0 bases; J trimming: 5 bases; junction bases outside the gene matches: 4.